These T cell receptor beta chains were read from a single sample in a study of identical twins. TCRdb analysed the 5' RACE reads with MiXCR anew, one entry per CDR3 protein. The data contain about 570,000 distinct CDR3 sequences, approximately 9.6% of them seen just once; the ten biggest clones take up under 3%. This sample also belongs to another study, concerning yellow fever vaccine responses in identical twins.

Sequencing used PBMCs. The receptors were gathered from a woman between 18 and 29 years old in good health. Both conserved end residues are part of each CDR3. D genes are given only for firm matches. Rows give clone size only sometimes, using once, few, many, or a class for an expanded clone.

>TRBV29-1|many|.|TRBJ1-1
TGCAGCGTTGGCGGGCAGGACTTGAACACTGAAGCTTTCTTT
CSVGGQDLNTEAFF
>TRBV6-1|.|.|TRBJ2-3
TGTGCCAGCAGTCCCCTCACTAATCAAGCAGATACGCAGTATTTT
CASSPLTNQADTQYF
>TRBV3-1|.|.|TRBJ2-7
TGTGCCAGCAGCCAAGACAGCTACATCTCCTACGAGCAGTACTTC
CASSQDSYISYEQYF
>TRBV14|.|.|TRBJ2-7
TGTGCCAGCAGCCAATACCCAATTTACGAGCAGTACTTC
CASSQYPIYEQYF
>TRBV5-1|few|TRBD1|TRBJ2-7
TGCGCCAGCAGCTTGGACAGCGAATTGCCCCAGACAGGGGAGCAGTACTTC
CASSLDSELPQTGEQYF
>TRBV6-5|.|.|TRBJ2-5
TGTGCCAGCAGTTACCAGGGCAGGGTGGAAGAGACCCAGTACTTC
CASSYQGRVEETQYF
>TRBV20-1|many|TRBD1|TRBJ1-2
TGCAGTGCTCGGACAGGGACGCACTATGGCTACACCTTC
CSARTGTHYGYTF
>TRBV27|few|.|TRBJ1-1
TGTGCCACCACGGACTCCGCATTGGGGAACACTGAAGCTTTCTTT
CATTDSALGNTEAFF
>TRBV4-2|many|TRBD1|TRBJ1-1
TGTGCCAGCAGCTCCGGGACAGGAAGGACTGAAGCTTTCTTT
CASSSGTGRTEAFF
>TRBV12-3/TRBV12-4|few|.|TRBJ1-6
TGTGCCAGCAGTTCTCGGACGGGCAGGGATTCACCCCTCCACTTT
CASSSRTGRDSPLHF
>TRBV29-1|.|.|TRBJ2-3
TGCAGCGTTGAGGGGTCTAGCATAGATACGCAGTATTTT
CSVEGSSIDTQYF
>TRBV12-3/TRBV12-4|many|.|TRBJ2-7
TGTGCCAGCGGATTGACAGAACTCTACGAGCAGTACTTC
CASGLTELYEQYF
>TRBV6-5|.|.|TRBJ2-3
TGTGCCAGCAGTTACGAGGCGGGACGGTCAGATACGCAGTATTTT
CASSYEAGRSDTQYF
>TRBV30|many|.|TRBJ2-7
TGTGCCTGGAGTGTACTTAGGGATTACGAGCAGTACTTC
CAWSVLRDYEQYF
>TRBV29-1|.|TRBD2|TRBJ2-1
TGCAGCGTTGAAATGGGGAGCGGGGGTTACAATGAGCAGTTCTTC
CSVEMGSGGYNEQFF
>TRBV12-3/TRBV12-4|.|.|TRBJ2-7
TGTGCCAGCAGTTTTCTGGCAGGGAGGTCGTACTTC
CASSFLAGRSYF
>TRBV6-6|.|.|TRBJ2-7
TGTGCCAGCGGTGGGGGGGCTACCTACGAGCAGTACTTC
CASGGGATYEQYF
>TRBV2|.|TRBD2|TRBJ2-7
TGTGCCAGCATGTTAGAAGCGGGGGCCTACGAGCAGTACTTC
CASMLEAGAYEQYF
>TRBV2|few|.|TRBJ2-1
TGTGCCAGCAGTGAATCGTGGCAGGGCCGTGAGCAGTTCTTC
CASSESWQGREQFF
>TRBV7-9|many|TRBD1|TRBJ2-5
TGTGCCAGCAGTCCCGAGATCAGGGGGGAGACCCAGTACTTC
CASSPEIRGETQYF
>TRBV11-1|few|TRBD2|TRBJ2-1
TGTGCCAGCAGCTTGGGCGCGGGACTAGCGGGGGCCTACAATGAGCAGTTCTTC
CASSLGAGLAGAYNEQFF
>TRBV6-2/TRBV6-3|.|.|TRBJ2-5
TGTGCCAGCAGTTACCGGGCAGGGGCAGAGACCCAGTACTTC
CASSYRAGAETQYF
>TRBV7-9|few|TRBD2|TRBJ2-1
TGTGCCAGCAGCCCGGCGGCGGGAGGGGAGCAGTTCTTC
CASSPAAGGEQFF
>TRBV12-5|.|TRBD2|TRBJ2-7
TGTGCCTCCACCCACGGACTAGCGGGGGAGTACGAGCAGTACTTC
CASTHGLAGEYEQYF
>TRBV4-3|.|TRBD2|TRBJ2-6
TGCGCCAGCAGCCACGTAGTCATGGGAGGGACTGGGGCCAACGTCCTGACTTTC
CASSHVVMGGTGANVLTF
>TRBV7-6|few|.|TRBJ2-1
TGTGCCAGCAGCCCAGCCCCCCTGGAGATCAATGAGCAGTTCTTC
CASSPAPLEINEQFF
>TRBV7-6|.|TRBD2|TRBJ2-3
TGTGCCAGCAGCTTAGAGCTAGCGGGGGGATCAGATACGCAGTATTTT
CASSLELAGGSDTQYF
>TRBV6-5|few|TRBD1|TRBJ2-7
TGTGCCAGCAGTTATGCGACAGGGCCCTACGAGCAGTACTTC
CASSYATGPYEQYF
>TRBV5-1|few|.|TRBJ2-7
TGCGCCAGCAGCTTGGGCCCAGGACGGACCTACGAGCAGTACTTC
CASSLGPGRTYEQYF
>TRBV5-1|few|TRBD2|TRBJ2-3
TGCGCCAGCAGCTGGGCCCAGCGGGGGACAGATACGCAGTATTTT
CASSWAQRGTDTQYF
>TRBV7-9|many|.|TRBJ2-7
TGCGCCAGCAGCTTGGACGGCAGCTACGAGCAGTACTTC
CASSLDGSYEQYF
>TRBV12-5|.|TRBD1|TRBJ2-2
TGTGCTAGTGGTTTGGGGACAGGGGTGGGCTTCACCGGGGAGCTGTTTTTT
CASGLGTGVGFTGELFF
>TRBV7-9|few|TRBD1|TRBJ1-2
TGTGCCAGCACCAAGCGGGACAGAGCAATCTTAAACTATGGCTACACCTTC
CASTKRDRAILNYGYTF
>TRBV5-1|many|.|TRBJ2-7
TGCGCCAGCAGCCTAATCGGGACCCAGGAAGAGCAGTACTTC
CASSLIGTQEEQYF
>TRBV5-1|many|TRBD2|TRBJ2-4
TGCGCCAGCAGCTTGTCGGCGGGAGTAAACATTCAGTACTTC
CASSLSAGVNIQYF
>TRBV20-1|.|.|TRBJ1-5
TGCAGTGCTAGGGACGTGATTGAGGGGGTCTATCAGCCCCAGCATTTT
CSARDVIEGVYQPQHF
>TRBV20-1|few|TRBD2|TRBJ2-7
TGCAGTGCTTCCGGGACTAGCGGGGGGGCTTCCTACGAGCAGTACTTC
CSASGTSGGASYEQYF
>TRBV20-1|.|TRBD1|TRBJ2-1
TGCAGTGCTCAGGGGGCTGAGCAGTTCTTC
CSAQGAEQFF
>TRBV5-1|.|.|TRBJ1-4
TGCGCCAGCAGCTTGGAGGGCAACGCACAGACAGGAGGTCCTGAAAAACTGTTTTTT
CASSLEGNAQTGGPEKLFF
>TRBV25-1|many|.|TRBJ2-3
TGTGCCAGCAGTGCCAGGGTCACAGATACGCAGTATTTT
CASSARVTDTQYF
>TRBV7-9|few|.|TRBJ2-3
TGTGCCAGCAGCTTAGCGCTGGAGGTGGATACGCAGTATTTT
CASSLALEVDTQYF
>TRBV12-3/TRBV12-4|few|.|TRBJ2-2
TGTGCCAGCAGTCGATTTGGGCAGAAGAACACCGGGGAGCTGTTTTTT
CASSRFGQKNTGELFF
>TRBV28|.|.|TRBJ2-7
TGTGCCAGCGGACCGAGGGGGAGGGCTTACGAGCAGTACTTC
CASGPRGRAYEQYF
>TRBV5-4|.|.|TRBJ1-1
TGTGCCAGCAGGCAGGACAGAATGAACACTGAAGCTTTCTTT
CASRQDRMNTEAFF
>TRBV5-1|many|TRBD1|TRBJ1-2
TGCGCCAGCAACCACGGGACAGGGGTCGGCTACACCTTC
CASNHGTGVGYTF